The source of this TCR beta chain is a study of T-cell memory formation after mild COVID-19. Notes on the study in general: Some SARS-CoV-2-responding clones were already detected in memory before infection.

Using constant-segment primers, 5'RACE produced TCR alpha and TCR beta cDNA libraries carrying sample barcodes and UMIs. TCRdb used MiXCR to reprocess the 5' RACE reads, holding one entry per CDR3 protein. In the table there are 400,000 or so distinct CDR3 sequences, 15% to 20% of which are singletons. This CDR3 is 14 amino acids long. V lost 5 bases, J lost 4 bases, and 7 bases stayed unmatched. Per the germline V gene, CDR1 is MNHNS and CDR2 is SASEGT. This clonotype has only a few counts. The antigen is undetermined. Sequencing was performed on PBMCs or a T cell subset sorted from them (not recorded which). The sequence derives from an adult woman who had mild COVID-19 (a few samples of this study predate the infection). Cell type and time point are not known. This chain joins TRBV6-1 and TRBJ1-2; the match to TRBD1 covers 7 bases. The CDR3 spells CASSTQGTAYGYTF. The CDR3 DNA reads as TGTGCCAGCAGTACGCAGGGGACAGCCTATGGCTACACCTTC.